These 14 T cell receptor beta chains came from one sample sequenced in a study of cytomegalovirus exposure and HLA in healthy donors. The PCR made use of 60 Vbeta and 13 Jbeta primers. Produced via immunoSEQ multiplex PCR; TCRdb's table is partial and in-frame only. The sample has over 100,000 clones. The material sequenced was PBMCs. Receptors were obtained from a woman aged 40-49 years in good health and CMV-seropositive.

V gene TRBV18 combines with J gene TRBJ1-2; D is ambiguous. With 2 bases removed from V and 0 bases from J, the gap between germline ends came to 16 bases. Germline V lookup: CDR1 KGHSH, CDR2 LQKENI. The CDR3 covers 17 residues. The CDR3 reads CASSPLDLNPANYGYTF. The CDR3 DNA follows: TGTGCCAGCTCACCATTAGACTTAAATCCAGCTAACTATGGCTACACCTTC.

About this clone itself: Mismatch with germline at one junction end may stem from a read error. The chain carries TRBV19 and TRBJ2-7, with 11 bases matching TRBD2. Germline CDR1 and CDR2: LNHDA and SQIVND (reference sequence). This CDR3 is 15 amino acids long. The CDR3 reads CASAWGTSGSYEQCF. Here the CDR3 DNA reads TGTGCCAGTGCATGGGGGACTAGCGGTTCCTACGAGCAGTGCTTC.

The V call is TRBV4-1, the J call TRBJ1-1; a weak D match, TRBD1 (6 bases). CDR1 MGHRA and CDR2 YSYEKL come from the germline V gene. The CDR3 runs to 12 residues. V was pared by 4 bases and J by 8 bases, with 11 bases between. CDR3 sequence (DNA): TGCGCCAGCAGCCTCAAACAGGGAGAAGCTTTCTTT. As protein: CASSLKQGEAFF.

The rearrangement uses TRBV30 and TRBJ1-1, with D uncertain. Trimming left V 3 bases short and J 0 bases short, with 8 bases between. Germline CDR1 reads GTSNPN; CDR2 reads SVGIG (reference sequence). The CDR3 contains 13 residues. This CDR3 is CAWSPLLNTEAFF. CDR3 DNA: TGTGCCTGGAGCCCGTTGTTGAACACTGAAGCTTTCTTT.

The chain carries TRBV6-5 and TRBJ2-1; D is uncertain. Per germline, CDR1 MNHEY and CDR2 SVGAGI. Trimming shortened V by 5 bases and J by 8 bases, and 13 bases separated the two germline ends. This CDR3 has 13 residues. The CDR3 nucleotides are TGTGCCAGCAGTGGTCAAGTGCGCTATGAGCAGTTCTTC. This codes for CASSGQVRYEQFF.

The chain carries TRBV27 and TRBJ2-3, with 8 bases lining up with TRBD2. The V gene end was trimmed by 2 bases and the J gene end by 0 bases; junction bases not matched to a gene: 4. In germline, CDR1 is MNHEY, CDR2 SMNVEV (reference sequence). The CDR3 has 16 amino acids. The CDR3 region is CASSLTGRASTDTQYF. CDR3 in DNA: TGTGCCAGCAGTTTAACCGGGAGGGCCAGCACAGATACGCAGTATTTT.

The V and J genes are TRBV28 and TRBJ2-6; maybe TRBD1 (5 bases). This CDR3 has 16 amino acids. Trimming left V 0 bases short and J 0 bases short, with 6 bases between. CDR1 is MDHEN and CDR2 is SYDVKM in the germline V gene. The CDR3: CASSLWQGSGANVLTF. The CDR3 DNA is TGTGCCAGCAGTTTATGGCAGGGCTCTGGGGCCAACGTCCTGACTTTC.

The chain combines TRBV5-5 with TRBJ2-1, with D possibly being TRBD2 (6 bases). Germline assignment: CDR1 SGHKS and CDR2 YYEKEE (reference sequence). Trimming took 0 bases from V and 2 from J, leaving 12 bases between them. The CDR3 contains 16 residues. This CDR3 reads CASSLEVLATYNEQFF. The CDR3 region has the DNA TGTGCCAGCAGCTTGGAGGTGCTAGCGACCTACAATGAGCAGTTCTTC.

The CDR3 loop reads CASSLSVPTDGYTF. The CDR3 DNA reads TGTGCCAGCAGTTTATCAGTCCCGACTGATGGCTACACCTTC. This sequence joins TRBV28 and TRBJ1-2; no reliable D call. Trimming stripped 1 base from V and 6 bases from J, with 12 bases between. The CDR3 extends over 14 amino acids. Germline values: CDR1 MDHEN, CDR2 SYDVKM.

The V and J genes are TRBV10-3 and TRBJ2-7; the D gene is possibly TRBD1 (7 bases). Deletions cut 0 bases from V and 6 bases from J, with 24 bases between. CDR1 ENHRY and CDR2 SYGVKD come from the germline V gene. CDR3 size: 18 residues. The CDR3 nucleotides are TGTGCCATCAGTGAGTCGATACAGGGGCCGATAGAGGGGGGCGAGCAGTACTTC. Translated, it gives CAISESIQGPIEGGEQYF.

The chain combines TRBV10-1 with TRBJ2-1, with 11 positions matching TRBD2. Germline V gene lookup returns CDR1 WNHNN and CDR2 SYGVQD (reference sequence). Trimming removed 8 bases from V and 2 bases from J; junction bases left unmatched: 5. The CDR3 covers 15 residues. The CDR3 bases are TGCGCCAGCGGGGATAGCGGGAGGGCCTACAATGAGCAGTTCTTC. Translation: CASGDSGRAYNEQFF.

This rearrangement joins TRBV2 to TRBJ2-1; TRBD2 aligns across 7 bases. Losses at the gene ends were 7 bases for V and 4 bases for J; bases not matched to a gene: 13. This CDR3 comprises 16 residues. Germline V CDR1 and CDR2: SNHLY, FYNNEI. The CDR3 sequence is CASKSLRAGAYNEQFF. The CDR3 DNA reads as TGTGCCAGCAAATCACTCAGGGCGGGAGCTTACAATGAGCAGTTCTTC.

The rearrangement links TRBV30 to TRBJ2-3, with D possibly matching TRBD2 (6 bases). The CDR3 is 12 amino acids. Germline CDR1 is GTSNPN and CDR2 is SVGIG (reference sequence). V lost 4 bases to trimming and J lost 5 bases, with 10 bases between them. In DNA, the CDR3 is TGTGCCTGGAATGGGGACTTAGATACGCAGTATTTT. This sequence encodes CAWNGDLDTQYF. The full variable domain, completed using reference TRBV30 and TRBJ2-3, is SQTIHQWPATLVQPVGSPLSLECTVEGTSNPNLYWYRQAAGRGLQLLFYSVGIGQISSEVPQNLSASRPQDRQFILSSKKLLLSDSGFYLCAWNGDLDTQYFGPGTRLTVL.

The chain combines TRBV19 with TRBJ2-3, with TRBD1 matching over 8 bases. V lost 6 bases, J lost 2 bases, and 4 bases stayed unmatched. Germline V gives CDR1 LNHDA, CDR2 SQIVND (reference sequence). This CDR3 is 14 amino acids long. The CDR3 sequence: CASRPGQVTDTQYF. The CDR3 DNA reads TGTGCCAGTAGACCGGGACAGGTCACAGATACGCAGTATTTT.